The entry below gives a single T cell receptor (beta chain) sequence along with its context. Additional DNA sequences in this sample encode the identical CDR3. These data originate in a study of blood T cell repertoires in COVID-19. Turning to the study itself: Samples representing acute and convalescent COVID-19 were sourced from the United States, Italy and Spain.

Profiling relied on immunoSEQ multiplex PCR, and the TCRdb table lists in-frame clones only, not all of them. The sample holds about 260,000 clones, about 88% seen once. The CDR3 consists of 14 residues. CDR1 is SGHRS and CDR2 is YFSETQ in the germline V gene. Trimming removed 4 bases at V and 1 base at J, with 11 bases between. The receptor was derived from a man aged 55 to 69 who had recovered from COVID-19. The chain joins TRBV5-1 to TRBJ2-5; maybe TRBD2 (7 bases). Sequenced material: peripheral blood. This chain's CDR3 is CASSLGGGQETQYF. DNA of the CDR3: TGCGCCAGCAGCCTGGGAGGGGGCCAAGAGACCCAGTACTTC.